The 4 T cell receptor beta chains listed next were all sequenced from one sample in a study of T cell repertoires in aging, cancer and after chemotherapy. TRB rearrangements spanning V, D and J were amplified using mixed TRB-A/B primers. TCRdb called the multiplex PCR reads again in MiXCR, with one record for every CDR3 protein. The sample shows several thousand distinct CDR3 sequences, about three fifths of them seen only once. Amplification of TCR beta used genomic DNA extracted from peripheral blood. Sequenced sample: blood. These TCRs come from a human donor with a solid tumor.

This chain uses TRBV5-4 with TRBJ1-6, with D perhaps matching TRBD1 (5 bases). The germline CDR1 and CDR2 sequences are SGHNT and YYREEE (reference sequence). V was pared by 4 bases and J by 7 bases, with 12 bases between. This CDR3 has 14 residues. The CDR3 loop is CASSQAPGNSPLHF. CDR3 in DNA: TGTGCCAGCAGCCAGGCCCCAGGGAATTCACCCCTCCACTTT.

A few counts support this clonotype. J is TRBJ1-2 and V is TRBV19; 10 positions agree with TRBD1. The germline V gene encodes CDR1 LNHDA and CDR2 SQIVND (reference sequence). The CDR3 extends over 16 amino acids. J was trimmed by 2 bases and V by 3 bases; bases with no gene match: 6. The CDR3 DNA reads as TGTGCCAGTAGTATTGGGACAGGGGTCGGGAACTATGGCTACACCTTC. Its protein product is CASSIGTGVGNYGYTF.

V gene TRBV19 combines with J gene TRBJ2-3; D ambiguous. Germline loops: CDR1 LNHDA, CDR2 SQIVND (reference sequence). Trimming took 7 bases from V and 6 from J, leaving 14 bases between them. The CDR3 has 13 amino acids. CDR3 residues: CASKTASLDTQYF. As DNA, the CDR3 is TGTGCCAGTAAGACGGCGTCTCTGGATACGCAGTATTTT.

The chain is built from TRBV19 and TRBJ1-2; TRBD1 aligns across 9 bases. CDR1 and CDR2 from the germline V gene are LNHDA and SQIVND (reference sequence). The CDR3 has 15 amino acids. With V trimmed by 3 bases and J by 0 bases, 2 bases remained unmatched. Here the CDR3 DNA reads TGTGCCAGTAGTATCGGGACAGGGTCTAACTATGGCTACACCTTC. Its translation is CASSIGTGSNYGYTF. Filled out from reference TRBV19 and TRBJ1-2, the complete variable domain reads DGGITQSPKYLFRKEGQNVTLSCEQNLNHDAMYWYRQDPGQGLRLIYYSQIVNDFQKGDIAEGYSVSREKKESFPLTVTSAQKNPTAFYLCASSIGTGSNYGYTFGSGTRLTVV.